This is a list of T cell receptor beta chains from one sample in a study of cytomegalovirus exposure and HLA in healthy donors. Profiled with immunoSEQ multiplex PCR; TCRdb holds only in-frame clones, not every one. The sample contains under 200,000 clones, about 90% of which appear only once. The sequencing input was PBMCs. These TCRs come from a young woman in good health and CMV-seropositive. Both conserved end residues are part of each CDR3. The D gene is left open where the match is weak. Clone size is given for some rows only: seen once, a few or many times, or a class if the clone is expanded.

D	size	length	J	V	DNA	CDR3
-	-	13	TRBJ1-2	TRBV5-4	TGTGCCAGCAGACCGGACAGCTCCTATGGCTACACCTTC	CASRPDSSYGYTF
TRBD1	-	15	TRBJ2-1	TRBV4-2	TGTGCCAGCAGCCAAGTGGGACAGGGGTATGATGAGCAGTTCTTC	CASSQVGQGYDEQFF
TRBD2	-	17	TRBJ2-7	TRBV11-3	TGTGCCAGCAGCTTAGATGGGCGTCGGACTAGTGGCTACGAGCAGTACTTC	CASSLDGRRTSGYEQYF
TRBD2	once	14	TRBJ2-7	TRBV5-6	TGTGCCAGCAGCTTGGGACTAGCTATCAACGAGCAGTACTTC	CASSLGLAINEQYF
TRBD2	-	14	TRBJ2-5	TRBV7-3	TGTGCCAGCAGTGAGGGTGCGGGAGGAGAGACCCAGTACTTC	CASSEGAGGETQYF
TRBD2	-	16	TRBJ2-5	TRBV28	TGTGCCAGCACTCCCGTTGGGACTAGCGGGCAAGAGACCCAGTACTTC	CASTPVGTSGQETQYF
TRBD1	-	11	TRBJ1-1	TRBV23-1	TGCGCAGGGGGCAAATTCGCTGAAGCTTTCTTT	CAGGKFAEAFF
-	-	20	TRBJ1-2	TRBV14	TGTGCCAGCAGCCAAGAGCGGGACCTAGAGGACTACCTCAACCTGGGAGGCTACACCTTC	CASSQERDLEDYLNLGGYTF
-	-	15	TRBJ2-2	TRBV9	TGTGCCAGCAGCGTAGAGTATTGGAGAGCCGGGGAGCTGTTTTTT	CASSVEYWRAGELFF
-	-	13	TRBJ2-1	TRBV10-3	TGTGCCATCAGTGGCGGGATGTACAATGAGCAGTTCTTC	CAISGGMYNEQFF
-	-	15	TRBJ1-3	TRBV19	TGTGCCAGTAGTGTCCCAGGGCTCTCTGGAAACACCATATATTTT	CASSVPGLSGNTIYF
-	once	14	TRBJ2-7	TRBV6-1	TGTGCCAGCAGTGAGACGAGGTCCTTCTACGAGCAGTACTTC	CASSETRSFYEQYF
-	-	14	TRBJ2-7	TRBV5-4	TGTGCCAGCACCTCAAGGGGGGGGGACAACGAGCAGTACTTC	CASTSRGGDNEQYF
TRBD1	-	16	TRBJ1-1	TRBV5-4	TGTGCCAGCAGCTTGAGGCGGACAGGCATGAACACTGAAGCTTTCTTT	CASSLRRTGMNTEAFF
-	-	17	TRBJ2-3	TRBV9	TGTGCCAGCAGCGTAGGACGGAGCGGAAGAAGCACAGATACGCAGTATTTT	CASSVGRSGRSTDTQYF
TRBD2	-	16	TRBJ2-7	TRBV5-1	TGCGCCAGCAGCTTGCGACTAGCGGGGGGCCACTACGAGCAGTACTTC	CASSLRLAGGHYEQYF
-	once	14	TRBJ1-2	TRBV11-2	TGTGCCAGCAGGCCCCTACAGGGATTTGATGGCTACACCTTC	CASRPLQGFDGYTF
TRBD1	-	15	TRBJ2-5	TRBV9	TGTGCCAGCAGCGGCCGGACAGGGGGGGTAGAGACCCAGTACTTC	CASSGRTGGVETQYF
TRBD2	-	16	TRBJ2-2	TRBV7-9	TGTGCCAGCCCACTAGCGGGGGGTTTGGACACCGGGGAGCTGTTTTTT	CASPLAGGLDTGELFF
-	few	14	TRBJ2-1	TRBV19	TGTGCCAGTAGTATAGGACTAGATGGAGAGGAGCAGTTCTTC	CASSIGLDGEEQFF
-	-	17	TRBJ1-3	TRBV19	TGTGCCAGTAGTCCCCCGTTCATGGGGGGCTCTGGAAACACCATATATTTT	CASSPPFMGGSGNTIYF
TRBD2	-	18	TRBJ2-5	TRBV7-9	TGTGCCAGCAGCTTAGCTAGCGGGGACCAAAGACAAGTGGAGACCCAGTACTTC	CASSLASGDQRQVETQYF
-	-	14	TRBJ1-5	TRBV30	TGTGCCTGGAGCGGGGACTTGGGCAATCAGCCCCAGCATTTT	CAWSGDLGNQPQHF
-	-	16	TRBJ2-2	TRBV14	TGTGCCAGCAGCCAAAACGGAGGGAGTCACACCGGGGAGCTGTTTTTT	CASSQNGGSHTGELFF
TRBD2	-	20	TRBJ2-7	TRBV7-2	TGTGCCAGCAGCTTAGCAAACAGGGGTGGTAGCGGGGGGCCGTTGAGGGAGCAGTACTTC	CASSLANRGGSGGPLREQYF
TRBD1	-	18	TRBJ2-3	TRBV7-8	TGTGCCAGCAGCTCCACGCCCCAGACAGGGATTAACACAGATACGCAGTATTTT	CASSSTPQTGINTDTQYF
-	-	16	TRBJ2-1	TRBV27	TGTGCCAGCAGTCTTTGGGGCTCCCACTCCTACAATGAGCAGTTCTTC	CASSLWGSHSYNEQFF
-	-	15	TRBJ1-5	TRBV27	TGTGCCAGCAGTTTATTACCAGTTAGCAATCAGCCCCAGCATTTT	CASSLLPVSNQPQHF
TRBD1	once	14	TRBJ1-2	TRBV6-1	TGTGCCAGCAGTGAGGGACAGGGGAGAGGTGGCTACACCTTC	CASSEGQGRGGYTF
TRBD1	-	14	TRBJ2-2	TRBV10-1	TGCGCCAGCCCGGGACAGTCGAACACCGGGGAGCTGTTTTTT	CASPGQSNTGELFF
-	-	16	TRBJ2-5	TRBV2	TGTGCCAGCAGTGGAGGAGTGGGGAGGTCGCTTGAGACCCAGTACTTC	CASSGGVGRSLETQYF
-	-	15	TRBJ1-1	TRBV27	TGTGCCAGCAGTTTTTCCAGGACAGATAACACTGAAGCTTTCTTT	CASSFSRTDNTEAFF
TRBD1	-	14	TRBJ2-7	TRBV19	TGTGCCAGTACCCGAGGGACAGGGGCGTCCGAGCAGTACTTC	CASTRGTGASEQYF
TRBD1	-	13	TRBJ1-5	TRBV6-6	TGTGCCAGCTTGGACAGGGGAGGCCAGCCCCAGCATTTT	CASLDRGGQPQHF
TRBD2	-	15	TRBJ2-5	TRBV30	TGTGCCTGGAGTTTGCTTAGCGGGGGGCGGGAGACCCAGTACTTC	CAWSLLSGGRETQYF
TRBD1	once	15	TRBJ1-5	TRBV9	TGTGCCAGCAGCCTAGCCGGGACAGAAAATCAGCCCCAGCATTTT	CASSLAGTENQPQHF
-	-	16	TRBJ2-6	TRBV6-9	TGTGCCAGCAGGGAGGGATCTCCCTCTGGGGCCAACGTCCTGACTTTC	CASREGSPSGANVLTF
TRBD1	-	14	TRBJ1-5	TRBV6-5	TGTGCCATCTCAGACAGGGGACGGGATCAGCCCCAGCATTTT	CAISDRGRDQPQHF
TRBD1	-	15	TRBJ2-7	TRBV5-1	TGCGCCAGCACCACCGGGACAGGGAGGGTCCACGAGCAGTACTTC	CASTTGTGRVHEQYF
TRBD2	-	15	TRBJ2-1	TRBV10-2	TGCGCCAGCTCTCTAGCGGGGGTGCTATACAATGAGCAGTTCTTC	CASSLAGVLYNEQFF
-	-	16	TRBJ2-1	TRBV27	TGTGCCAGCACCCCGGACAGTCTGCGGTTAGGCAATGAGCAGTTCTTC	CASTPDSLRLGNEQFF